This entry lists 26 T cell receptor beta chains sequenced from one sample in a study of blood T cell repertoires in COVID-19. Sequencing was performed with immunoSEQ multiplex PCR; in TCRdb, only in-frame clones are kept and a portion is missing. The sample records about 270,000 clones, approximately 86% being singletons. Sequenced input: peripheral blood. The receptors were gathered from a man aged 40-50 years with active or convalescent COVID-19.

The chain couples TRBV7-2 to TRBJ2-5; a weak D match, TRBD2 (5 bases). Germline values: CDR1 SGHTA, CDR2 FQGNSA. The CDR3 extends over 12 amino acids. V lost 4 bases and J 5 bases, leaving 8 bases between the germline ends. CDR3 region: CASSSRGETQYF. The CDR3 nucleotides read TGTGCCAGCAGCTCTCGAGGGGAGACCCAGTACTTC.

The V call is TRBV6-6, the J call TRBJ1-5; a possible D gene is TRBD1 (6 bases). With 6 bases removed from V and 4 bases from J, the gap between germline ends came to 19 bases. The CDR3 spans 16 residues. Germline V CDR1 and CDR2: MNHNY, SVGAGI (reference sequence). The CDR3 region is CASRGAYRVANQPQHF. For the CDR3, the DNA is TGTGCCAGCAGGGGGGCGTACAGGGTCGCTAATCAGCCCCAGCATTTT.

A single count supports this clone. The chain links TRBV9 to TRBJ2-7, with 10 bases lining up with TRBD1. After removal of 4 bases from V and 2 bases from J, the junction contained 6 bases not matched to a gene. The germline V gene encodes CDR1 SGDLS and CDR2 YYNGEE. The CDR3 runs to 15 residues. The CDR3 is CASSLGTGEAYEQYF. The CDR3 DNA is TGTGCCAGCAGCCTTGGGACAGGGGAGGCCTACGAGCAGTACTTC.

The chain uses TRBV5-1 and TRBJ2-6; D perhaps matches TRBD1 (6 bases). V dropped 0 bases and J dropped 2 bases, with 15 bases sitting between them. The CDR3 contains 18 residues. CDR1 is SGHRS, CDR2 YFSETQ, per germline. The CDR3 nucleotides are TGCGCCAGCAGCTTGGCCACAACAGGGTCCCCTGGGGCCAACGTCCTGACTTTC. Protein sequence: CASSLATTGSPGANVLTF.

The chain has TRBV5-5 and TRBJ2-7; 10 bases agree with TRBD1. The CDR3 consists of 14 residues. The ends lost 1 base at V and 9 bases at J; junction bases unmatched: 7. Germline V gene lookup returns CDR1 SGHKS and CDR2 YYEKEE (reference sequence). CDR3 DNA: TGTGCCAGCAGCTTGTGGGGGACAGGGGCGACGCAGTACTTC. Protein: CASSLWGTGATQYF.

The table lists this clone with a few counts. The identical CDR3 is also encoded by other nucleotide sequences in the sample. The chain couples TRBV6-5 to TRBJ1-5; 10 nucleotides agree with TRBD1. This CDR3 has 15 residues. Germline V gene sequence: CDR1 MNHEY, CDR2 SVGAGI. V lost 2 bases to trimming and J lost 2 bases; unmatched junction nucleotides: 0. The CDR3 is CASSYGTGGNQPQHF. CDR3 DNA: TGTGCCAGCAGTTACGGGACAGGGGGCAATCAGCCCCAGCATTTT.

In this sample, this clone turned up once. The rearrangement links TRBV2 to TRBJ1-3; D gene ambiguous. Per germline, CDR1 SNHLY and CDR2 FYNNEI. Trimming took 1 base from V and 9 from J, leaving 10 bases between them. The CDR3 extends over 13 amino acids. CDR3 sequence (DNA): TGTGCCAGCAGTGAAGAGGGAAGCGGCACCATATATTTT. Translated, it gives CASSEEGSGTIYF.

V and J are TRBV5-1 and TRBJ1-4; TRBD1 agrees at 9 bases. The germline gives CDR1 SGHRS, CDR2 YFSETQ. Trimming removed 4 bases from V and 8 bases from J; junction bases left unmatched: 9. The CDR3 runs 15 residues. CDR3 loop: CASSLIQGAGEKLFF. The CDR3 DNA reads TGCGCCAGCAGCCTTATACAGGGGGCCGGAGAAAAACTGTTTTTT.

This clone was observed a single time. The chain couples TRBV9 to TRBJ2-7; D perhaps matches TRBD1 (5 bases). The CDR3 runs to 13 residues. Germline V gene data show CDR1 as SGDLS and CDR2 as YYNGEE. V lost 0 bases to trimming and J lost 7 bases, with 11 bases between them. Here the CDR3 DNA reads TGTGCCAGCAGCGTAGAGCAGGGTGGTGAGCAGTACTTC. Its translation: CASSVEQGGEQYF.

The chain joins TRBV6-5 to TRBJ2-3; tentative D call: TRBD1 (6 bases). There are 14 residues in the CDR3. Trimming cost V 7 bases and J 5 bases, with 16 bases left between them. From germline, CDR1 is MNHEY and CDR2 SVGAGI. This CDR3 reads CASNVQGPRDTQYF. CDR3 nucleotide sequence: TGTGCCAGCAACGTACAGGGTCCTAGAGATACGCAGTATTTT.

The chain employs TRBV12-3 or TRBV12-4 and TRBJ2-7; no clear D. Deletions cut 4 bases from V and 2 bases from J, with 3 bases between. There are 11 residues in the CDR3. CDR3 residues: CASSSTYEQYF. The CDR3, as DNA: TGTGCCAGCAGTTCTACCTACGAGCAGTACTTC.

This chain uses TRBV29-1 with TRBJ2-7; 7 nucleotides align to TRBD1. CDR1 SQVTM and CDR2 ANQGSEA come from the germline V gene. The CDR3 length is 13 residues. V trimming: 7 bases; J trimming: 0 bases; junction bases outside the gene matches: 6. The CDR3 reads CSGARQGSYEQYF. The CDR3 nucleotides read TGCAGCGGAGCTCGACAGGGCTCCTACGAGCAGTACTTC.

The DNA for the CDR3 is TGTGCCAGCAGCGCCAACAGGGGGCCGGGAGAGCAGTACTTC. Encoded protein: CASSANRGPGEQYF. The rearrangement links TRBV7-8 to TRBJ2-7, with TRBD1 identical over 9 bases. Trimming removed 5 bases from V and 7 bases from J; junction bases left unmatched: 9. The CDR3 loop spans 14 amino acids. Germline V gives CDR1 SGHVS, CDR2 FQNEAQ.

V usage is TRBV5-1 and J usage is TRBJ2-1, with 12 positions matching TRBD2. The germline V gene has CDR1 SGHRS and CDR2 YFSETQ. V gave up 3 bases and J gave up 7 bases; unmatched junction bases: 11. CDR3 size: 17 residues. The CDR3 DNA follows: TGCGCCAGCAGCTCGGCACGTCTAGCGGGAGGGCCGAATGAGCAGTTCTTC. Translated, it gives CASSSARLAGGPNEQFF.

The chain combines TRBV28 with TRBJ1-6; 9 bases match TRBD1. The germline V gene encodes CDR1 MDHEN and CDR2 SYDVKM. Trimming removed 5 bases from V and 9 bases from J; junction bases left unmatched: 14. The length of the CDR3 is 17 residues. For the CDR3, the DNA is TGTGCCAGCAGTCTGGATCCCCCGGGACAGGGTGGTTCACCCCTCCACTTT. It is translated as CASSLDPPGQGGSPLHF.

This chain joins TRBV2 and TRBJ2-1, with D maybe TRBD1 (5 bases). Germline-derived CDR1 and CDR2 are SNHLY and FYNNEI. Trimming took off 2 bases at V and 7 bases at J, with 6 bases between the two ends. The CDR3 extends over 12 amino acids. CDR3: CASSETGNEQFF. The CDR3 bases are TGTGCCAGCAGTGAAACAGGAAATGAGCAGTTCTTC.

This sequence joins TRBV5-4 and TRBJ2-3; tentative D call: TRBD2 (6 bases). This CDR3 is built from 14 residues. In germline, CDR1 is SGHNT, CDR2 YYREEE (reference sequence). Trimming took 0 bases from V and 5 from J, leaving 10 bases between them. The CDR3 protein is CASSLVADQDTQYF. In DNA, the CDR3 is TGTGCCAGCAGCTTGGTAGCGGACCAAGATACGCAGTATTTT.

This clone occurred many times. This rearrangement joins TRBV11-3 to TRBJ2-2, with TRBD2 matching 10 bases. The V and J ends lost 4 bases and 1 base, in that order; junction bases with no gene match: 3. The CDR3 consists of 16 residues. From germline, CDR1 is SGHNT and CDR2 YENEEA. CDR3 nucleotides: TGTGCCAGCAGCTCTCCTAGCGGGAGGAACACCGGGGAGCTGTTTTTT. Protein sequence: CASSSPSGRNTGELFF.

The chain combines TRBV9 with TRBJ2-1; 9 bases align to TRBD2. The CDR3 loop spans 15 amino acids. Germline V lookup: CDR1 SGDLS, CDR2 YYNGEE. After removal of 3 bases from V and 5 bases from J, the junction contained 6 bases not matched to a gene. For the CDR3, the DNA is TGTGCCAGCAGCGCCACACGCGGGGGGGACAATGAGCAGTTCTTC. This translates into CASSATRGGDNEQFF. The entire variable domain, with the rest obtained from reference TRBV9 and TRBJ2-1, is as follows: DSGVTQTPKHLITATGQRVTLRCSPRSGDLSVYWYQQSLDQGLQFLIQYYNGEERAKGNILERFSAQQFPDLHSELNLSSLELGDSALYFCASSATRGGDNEQFFGPGTRLTVL.

CDR3 sequence reads: CASRPTGVVNEQFF. The CDR3 coding sequence is TGCGCCAGCAGGCCTACGGGAGTTGTGAATGAGCAGTTCTTC. The chain has TRBV10-2 and TRBJ2-1, with a tentative D call TRBD2 (6 bases). The CDR3 sequence is 14 residues long. The germline gives CDR1 WSHSY, CDR2 SAAADI. V was trimmed by 6 bases and J by 7 bases, leaving 16 bases between them.

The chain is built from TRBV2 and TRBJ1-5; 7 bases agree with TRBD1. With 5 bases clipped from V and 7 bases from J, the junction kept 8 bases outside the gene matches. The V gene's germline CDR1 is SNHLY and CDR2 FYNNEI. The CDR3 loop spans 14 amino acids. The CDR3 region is CASSPHRGGQPQHF. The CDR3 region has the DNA TGTGCCAGCAGTCCCCACAGGGGCGGGCAGCCCCAGCATTTT.

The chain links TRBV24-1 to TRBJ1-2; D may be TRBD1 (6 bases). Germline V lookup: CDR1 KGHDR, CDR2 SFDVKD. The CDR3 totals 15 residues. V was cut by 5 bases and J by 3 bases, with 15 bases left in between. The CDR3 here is CATSAAGARDYGYTF. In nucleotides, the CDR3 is TGTGCCACCAGTGCCGCAGGGGCCCGGGACTATGGCTACACCTTC.

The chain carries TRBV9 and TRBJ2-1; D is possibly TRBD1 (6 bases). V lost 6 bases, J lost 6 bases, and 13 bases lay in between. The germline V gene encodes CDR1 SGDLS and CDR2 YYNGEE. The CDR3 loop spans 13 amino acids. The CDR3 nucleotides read TGTGCCAGCAACAAGGACAGCGGCAATGAGCAGTTCTTC. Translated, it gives CASNKDSGNEQFF.

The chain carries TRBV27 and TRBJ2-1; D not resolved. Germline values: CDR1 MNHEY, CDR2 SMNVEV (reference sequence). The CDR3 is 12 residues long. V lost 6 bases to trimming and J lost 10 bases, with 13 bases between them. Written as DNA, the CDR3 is TGTGCCAGCAGCCGGGTGGGTGTGGAGCAGTTCTTC. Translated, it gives CASSRVGVEQFF.

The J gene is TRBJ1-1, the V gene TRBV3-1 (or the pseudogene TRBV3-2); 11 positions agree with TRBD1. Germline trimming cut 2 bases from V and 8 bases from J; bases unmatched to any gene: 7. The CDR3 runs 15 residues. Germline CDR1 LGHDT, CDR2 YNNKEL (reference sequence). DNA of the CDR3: TGTGCCAGCAGCCAAATGGGACAGGGGGGCCGGGAAGCTTTCTTT. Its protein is CASSQMGQGGREAFF.

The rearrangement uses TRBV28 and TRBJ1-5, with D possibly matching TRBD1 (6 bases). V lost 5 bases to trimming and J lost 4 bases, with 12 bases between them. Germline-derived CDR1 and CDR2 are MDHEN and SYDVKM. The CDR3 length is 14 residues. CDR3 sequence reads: CASSQDSLNQPQHF. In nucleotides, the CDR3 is TGTGCCAGCAGTCAGGACAGCCTAAATCAGCCCCAGCATTTT.